The TCR beta chain described here comes from a study of shared clonotypes between healthy human individuals. The authors split each subset's genomic DNA evenly across several immunoSEQ plates. The protocol was immunoSEQ multiplex PCR, while the TCRdb copy is restricted to in-frame clones and leaves out a portion. The repertoire holds about 2 million clones, with less than 95% as singletons. Cells designated naive CD8 were CD45RO-negative and were positively selected for CCR7, with terminally differentiated effector memory CD45RA+ cells excluded. The sequence derives from a man aged 18 to 29 in good health. The sequenced material came from naive CD8+ T cells sorted from blood.

In DNA, the CDR3 is TGTGCCAGCAGCTTAGGGACAGGGAACTACGAGCAGTACTTC. Protein product: CASSLGTGNYEQYF. The chain recombines TRBV13 with TRBJ2-7; 7 bases are a match to TRBD1. V trimming: 0 bases; J trimming: 3 bases; junction bases outside the gene matches: 2. The CDR3 has 14 residues. The germline V gene encodes CDR1 PRHDT and CDR2 FYEKMQ (reference sequence).